The next 15 T cell receptor beta chains were all read from a single sample in a study of radiotherapy plus CTLA-4 blockade in lung cancer. Measured with immunoSEQ multiplex PCR; TCRdb has only the in-frame clones, and not every one. The data hold 80,000 or so clones, with more than 60% observed a single time. Sample: peripheral blood, taken from a patient treated with radiotherapy plus ipilimumab. Every receptor here comes from a human donor with non-small cell lung cancer who had a partial response to radiotherapy plus ipilimumab. Some clones in this sample may be carry-over from other donors' samples.

The chain combines TRBV19 with TRBJ1-1; D is perhaps TRBD1 (5 bases). The CDR3 spans 12 residues. Trimming cost V 5 bases and J 3 bases, with 7 bases left between them. Germline values: CDR1 LNHDA, CDR2 SQIVND (reference sequence). CDR3 coding DNA: TGTGCCAGTAGTCGGGGGGACACTGAAGCTTTCTTT. This encodes CASSRGDTEAFF.

This clone was detected ten times or more. This chain uses TRBV7-9 with TRBJ1-2; tentative D call: TRBD1 (6 bases). This CDR3 is 15 amino acids long. V gave up 3 bases and J gave up 8 bases, with 19 bases separating them. CDR1 and CDR2 (germline): SEHNR, FQNEAQ (reference sequence). The CDR3, as DNA: TGTGCCAGCAGCTTTTATGATGCGGCGGGGGCCGGCTACACCTTC. It translates to CASSFYDAAGAGYTF. The complete variable domain, with remaining parts taken from reference TRBV7-9 and TRBJ1-2, reads DTGVSQNPRHKITKRGQNVTFRCDPISEHNRLYWYRQTLGQGPEFLTYFQNEAQLEKSRLLSDRFSAERPKGSFSTLEIQRTEQGDSAMYLCASSFYDAAGAGYTFGSGTRLTVV.

The chain carries TRBV4-2 and TRBJ1-2; 8 nucleotides align to TRBD1. V shed 4 bases, J shed 2 bases, and the junction held 15 bases outside the gene matches. The CDR3 sequence is 18 residues long. Germline V gives CDR1 LGHNA, CDR2 YNFKEQ. The CDR3 DNA reads as TGTGCCAGCAGCCTAACTTCTTCTACAGGGGGACGGAACTATGGCTACACCTTC. The encoded protein is CASSLTSSTGGRNYGYTF.

CDR3 DNA: TGTGCCAGCAGCTCCAGGACAGGGGGCACGAAGACCCAGTACTTC. This codes for CASSSRTGGTKTQYF. This chain links TRBV11-1 with TRBJ2-5; 11 bases agree with TRBD1. This CDR3 contains 15 residues. Germline V gene lookup returns CDR1 SGHAT and CDR2 FQDESV (reference sequence). Germline trimming cut 4 bases from V and 6 bases from J; bases unmatched to any gene: 7.

This chain uses TRBV18 with TRBJ2-2, with D possibly TRBD1 on 5 matching bases. Between the trimmed V and J ends, which lost 3 bases and 2 bases, there was a span of 10 bases. This CDR3 is built from 15 residues. Germline V gene lookup returns CDR1 KGHSH and CDR2 LQKENI. DNA for the CDR3: TGTGCCAGCTCACCGGGGCAGTTTAACACCGGGGAGCTGTTTTTT. This codes for CASSPGQFNTGELFF.

V and J are TRBV30 and TRBJ1-1; no firm D call. V was trimmed by 7 bases and J by 7 bases, leaving 10 bases between them. Germline CDR1 reads GTSNPN; CDR2 reads SVGIG (reference sequence). CDR3 length equals 10 residues. The chain's CDR3 is CASHGDEAFF. The CDR3 DNA reads as TGTGCCTCACACGGGGATGAAGCTTTCTTT.

The rearrangement uses TRBV18 and TRBJ2-7, with a tentative D call TRBD1 (6 bases). The CDR3 sequence is 15 residues long. With 4 bases removed from V and 2 bases from J, the gap between germline ends came to 15 bases. CDR1 KGHSH and CDR2 LQKENI come from the germline V gene. The DNA of the CDR3 is TGTGCCAGCTCACTAGCGACAGGTTATACCTACGAGCAGTACTTC. It is translated as CASSLATGYTYEQYF. Together with reference TRBV18 and TRBJ2-7, the CDR3 gives the full variable domain: NAGVMQNPRHLVRRRGQEARLRCSPMKGHSHVYWYRQLPEEGLKFMVYLQKENIIDESGMPKERFSAEFPKEGPSILRIQQVVRGDSAAYFCASSLATGYTYEQYFGPGTRLTVT.

V is TRBV5-1 and J is TRBJ2-6, with 8 positions matching TRBD1. The CDR3 is made up of 16 amino acids. J lost 4 bases, V lost 0 bases, and 3 bases had no gene match. Germline loops: CDR1 SGHRS, CDR2 YFSETQ. As DNA, the CDR3 is TGCGCCAGCAGCTTGGGACAGGGGCGCGGGGCCAACGTCCTGACTTTC. Translation gives CASSLGQGRGANVLTF. The complete variable domain, with remaining parts taken from reference TRBV5-1 and TRBJ2-6, reads KAGVTQTPRYLIKTRGQQVTLSCSPISGHRSVSWYQQTPGQGLQFLFEYFSETQRNKGNFPGRFSGRQFSNSRSEMNVSTLELGDSALYLCASSLGQGRGANVLTFGAGSRLTVL.

The chain couples TRBV28 to TRBJ1-2; 8 bases agree with TRBD1. Per germline, CDR1 MDHEN and CDR2 SYDVKM. After removal of 3 bases from V and 3 bases from J, the junction contained 6 bases not matched to a gene. The CDR3 is 15 amino acids. The CDR3 loop is CASSLSPGQDYGYTF. DNA of the CDR3: TGTGCCAGCAGTTTGTCTCCGGGACAGGACTATGGCTACACCTTC.

This chain connects TRBV11-2 to TRBJ1-4; no clear D gene. V lost 0 bases to trimming and J lost 5 bases, with 4 bases between them. CDR1 and CDR2 (germline): SGHAT, FQNNGV. CDR3 size: 13 residues. CDR3 nucleotide sequence: TGTGCCAGCAGCTTAGACAGGAATGAAAAACTGTTTTTT. It specifies CASSLDRNEKLFF.

V and J are TRBV7-6 and TRBJ2-7, with D tentatively TRBD1 (6 bases). The germline V gene encodes CDR1 SGHVS and CDR2 FNYEAQ. CDR3 length: 14 residues. V gave up 5 bases and J gave up 2 bases, with 13 bases separating them. In nucleotides, the CDR3 is TGTGCCAGCAGCCCGGAGGCAGGGGCCTACGAGCAGTACTTC. Translation: CASSPEAGAYEQYF.

The rearrangement links TRBV9 to TRBJ1-2; TRBD1 aligns across 8 bases. Germline assignment: CDR1 SGDLS and CDR2 YYNGEE. There are 14 residues in the CDR3. V lost 3 bases to trimming and J lost 8 bases; unmatched junction nucleotides: 9. Here the CDR3 DNA reads TGTGCCAGCAGCGCCAGACAGGGGTCACGGGGCTACACCTTC. Translating it yields CASSARQGSRGYTF.

The rearrangement links TRBV7-2 to TRBJ2-1; 11 nucleotides line up with TRBD1. CDR1 is SGHTA, CDR2 FQGNSA, per germline. CDR3 length: 15 amino acids. V gave up 1 base and J gave up 8 bases; unmatched junction bases: 4. The DNA for the CDR3 is TGTGCCAGCAGCTTAGAGGACAGGGGGCTGGATGAGCAGTTCTTC. It specifies CASSLEDRGLDEQFF.

This chain connects TRBV25-1 to TRBJ2-1; TRBD2 matches 10 bases. Germline-derived CDR1 and CDR2 are MGHDK and SYGVNS. Trimming removed 7 bases from V and 6 bases from J; junction bases left unmatched: 12. The length of the CDR3 is 16 residues. This chain's CDR3 is CASTKAASGSSNEQFF. In nucleotides, the CDR3 is TGTGCCAGCACTAAGGCGGCTAGCGGGAGTTCCAATGAGCAGTTCTTC. The full variable domain, in which reference TRBV25-1 and TRBJ2-1 provide the parts outside the CDR3, is EADIYQTPRYLVIGTGKKITLECSQTMGHDKMYWYQQDPGMELHLIHYSYGVNSTEKGDLSSESTVSRIRTEHFPLTLESARPSHTSQYLCASTKAASGSSNEQFFGPGTRLTVL.

The rearrangement joins TRBV7-9 to TRBJ2-1, with TRBD1 matching over 9 bases. Unmatched junction bases numbered 4, after V lost 4 bases and J lost 9 bases. Germline CDR1 is SEHNR and CDR2 is FQNEAQ (reference sequence). The CDR3 has 13 residues. The CDR3 DNA sequence: TGTGCCAGCAGCTCAAAGACAGGGGGTGAGCAGTTCTTC. It codes for CASSSKTGGEQFF.